The 18 T cell receptor beta chains below all came from one sample that was sequenced in a study of regulatory T cells in long-lasting Graves disease (dated by TCRdb to the early 2020s). The receptor library was made with multiplex PCR. Reads for this sample came from an Illumina HiSeq 4000. CDR3 regions were amplified by Arm-PCR with iRepertoire HTBI primers to construct TCR beta libraries. TCRdb took the public reads, trimmed them with fastp at Q25, ran MiXCR for clone calling and kept in-frame beta chains. Entries are consolidated by CDR3 protein sequence, retaining the most common genes and DNA. The sample table holds about 470,000 distinct CDR3 sequences, of which about 20% were seen once. Under 9% of the sample rests with the top ten. What the time point label conveys for this sample: persistent/refractory GD, antithyroid drugs over 5 years with positive TRAb. For both TCR sequencing and RNA sequencing, RNA was extracted from PBMCs in TRIzol.

The sequencing used peripheral blood mononuclear cells (PBMCs), collected when the disease was refractory, from a patient treated with antithyroid drugs. Source of these receptors: a female donor with Graves disease.

The rearrangement links TRBV7-9 to TRBJ2-7; unclear D gene. This CDR3 contains 15 residues. Trimming pared 5 bases from V and 0 bases from J, leaving 14 bases between. Germline V gene sequence: CDR1 SEHNR, CDR2 FQNEAQ (reference sequence). The CDR3, as DNA: TGTGCCAGCAGCGGTGGGTTACTTATCTCCTACGAGCAGTACTTC. This translates into CASSGGLLISYEQYF.

This clonotype was found a few times. This chain connects TRBV6-9 to TRBJ2-7, with D maybe TRBD2 (6 bases). Germline lookup yields CDR1 MNHGY and CDR2 SVAAGI. CDR3 length: 14 residues. The V end was cut by 2 bases, the J end by 4 bases, with 12 bases between. CDR3 region: CASSYRRGPYEQYF. CDR3 in DNA: TGTGCCAGCAGTTATAGGCGGGGCCCGTACGAGCAGTACTTC.

This chain links TRBV6-9 with TRBJ2-6; D is uncertain. Trimming cost V 4 bases and J 0 bases, with 10 bases left between them. Germline CDR1 and CDR2: MNHGY and SVAAGI. This CDR3 is built from 16 residues. The CDR3: CASSSVGGSGANVLTF. The CDR3 DNA sequence: TGTGCCAGCAGTTCCGTTGGCGGCTCTGGGGCCAACGTCCTGACTTTC.

As concerns this clonotype: Being one base from a much bigger clone, this may be a read error. This chain uses TRBV6-1 with TRBJ2-7, with 9 bases identical to TRBD1. Germline CDR1 and CDR2: MNHNS and SASEGT. With V trimmed by 3 bases and J by 3 bases, 6 bases remained unmatched. This CDR3 comprises 15 residues. The CDR3 reads CASSDLGTGHYEQYF. The CDR3 coding sequence is TGTGCCAGCAGTGACCTCGGGACAGGGCACTACGAGCAGTACTTC.

This sequence joins TRBV10-3 and TRBJ2-7; no clear D. The CDR3 contains 14 residues. V was pared by 0 bases and J by 1 base, with 7 bases between. CDR1 and CDR2 from the germline V gene are ENHRY and SYGVKD. The CDR3 DNA is TGTGCCATCAGTGAGTCGGGGAATTCCTACGAGCAGTACTTC. Encoded protein: CAISESGNSYEQYF.

The chain is built from TRBV6-2 or TRBV6-3 and TRBJ2-2; 9 nucleotides line up with TRBD2. The length of the CDR3 is 16 residues. Germline V lookup: CDR1 MNHEY, CDR2 SVGEGT. The J segment lost 3 bases and the V segment lost 7 bases, leaving 9 bases of the junction unmatched. DNA of the CDR3: TGTGCCAGCATAACCCATAGCGGGAGTCACACCGGGGAGCTGTTTTTT. It specifies CASITHSGSHTGELFF.

This clonotype has more than one count but fewer than ten. The V and J genes are TRBV3-1 and TRBJ2-5; the match to TRBD1 covers 9 bases. The germline V gene encodes CDR1 LGHDT and CDR2 YNNKEL (reference sequence). Trimming took 3 bases from V and 5 from J; bases not matched to a gene: 25. The CDR3 is made up of 21 amino acids. Here the CDR3 reads CASSHDPPGTGLAGESETQYF. The CDR3 coding sequence is TGTGCCAGCAGCCACGACCCACCCGGGACAGGGCTGGCGGGAGAGTCGGAGACCCAGTACTTC.

This clonotype has just a few counts. The chain employs TRBV7-9 and TRBJ1-1; D gene ambiguous. This CDR3 has 13 amino acids. Looked up from germline, CDR1 is SEHNR and CDR2 is FQNEAQ (reference sequence). V shed 4 bases and J shed 6 bases, with 12 bases lying between them. This CDR3 is CASSSSTHSEAFF. CDR3 nucleotides: TGTGCCAGCAGCTCCAGCACCCACTCTGAAGCTTTCTTT.

V is TRBV29-1 and J is TRBJ2-2, with D perhaps TRBD2 (6 bases). This CDR3 region has 13 residues. The germline V gene has CDR1 SQVTM and CDR2 ANQGSEA. V lost 4 bases and J lost 4, with 10 bases in between. This CDR3 is CSVVVGGTGELFF. Here the CDR3 DNA reads TGCAGCGTTGTAGTCGGGGGCACCGGGGAGCTGTTTTTT.

Many counts were recorded for this clonotype. This chain joins TRBV7-2 and TRBJ2-7, with 10 bases fitting TRBD2. Germline CDR1 and CDR2: SGHTA and FQGNSA. J lost 1 base, V lost 3 bases, and 3 bases had no gene match. The CDR3 covers 15 residues. CDR3 loop: CASSFRTSGSYEQYF. The CDR3 coding sequence is TGTGCCAGCAGCTTCCGGACTAGCGGTTCCTACGAGCAGTACTTC.

The chain employs TRBV12-3 or TRBV12-4 and TRBJ1-3; D perhaps matches TRBD1 (5 bases). Trimming pared 4 bases from V and 3 bases from J, leaving 7 bases between. This CDR3 spans 13 amino acids. The CDR3 DNA follows: TGTGCCAGCAGTTGGGACGGTGGAAACACCATATATTTT. Translation: CASSWDGGNTIYF.

This clonotype was seen a handful of times. The chain links TRBV27 to TRBJ1-2; D is unclear. The CDR3 contains 10 residues. The germline V gene encodes CDR1 MNHEY and CDR2 SMNVEV (reference sequence). Trimming shortened V by 9 bases and J by 5 bases, and 7 bases separated the two germline ends. The CDR3 nucleotides read TGTGCCAGTCGTCAGTATGGCTACACCTTC. It yields the protein CASRQYGYTF.

In this sample, this clonotype turned up many times. The V call is TRBV27, the J call TRBJ1-1; 10 bases fit TRBD1. Germline trimming cut 10 bases from V and 5 bases from J; bases unmatched to any gene: 10. Germline lookup yields CDR1 MNHEY and CDR2 SMNVEV (reference sequence). The CDR3 is made up of 14 amino acids. In DNA, the CDR3 is TGTGCCACCCGACAGGGGGCAAGTCGGACTGAAGCTTTCTTT. Residues: CATRQGASRTEAFF.

This clonotype was seen a handful of times. The chain carries TRBV28 and TRBJ1-2; possibly TRBD1 for D (6 bases). V was shortened by 5 bases and J by 7 bases, with 14 bases between the two germline ends. Germline V gene lookup returns CDR1 MDHEN and CDR2 SYDVKM. The CDR3 runs 13 residues. The CDR3 spells CASSPPQGIGYTF. CDR3 DNA sequence: TGTGCCAGCAGTCCACCACAGGGAATTGGCTACACCTTC.

V gene TRBV24-1 combines with J gene TRBJ2-2; D unresolved. The CDR3 is made up of 16 amino acids. Trimming stripped 4 bases from V and 2 bases from J, with 13 bases between. Germline lookup yields CDR1 KGHDR and CDR2 SFDVKD. The CDR3 protein is CATSDRQAINTGELFF. As DNA, the CDR3 is TGTGCCACCAGTGACCGGCAGGCTATCAACACCGGGGAGCTGTTTTTT.

In its sample, this clonotype was seen many times. V is TRBV7-3 and J is TRBJ1-1, with 8 bases identical to TRBD1. Germline CDR1 reads SGHTA; CDR2 reads FQGTGA. The CDR3 covers 13 residues. The ends lost 5 bases at V and 11 bases at J; junction bases unmatched: 10. CDR3 coding DNA: TGTGCCAGCAGCCCGACAGGGGATGGTAGGGCTTTCTTT. Translated: CASSPTGDGRAFF.

V usage is TRBV27 and J usage is TRBJ2-2; 9 bases agree with TRBD1. The CDR3 is made up of 16 amino acids. From germline, CDR1 is MNHEY and CDR2 SMNVEV (reference sequence). The V segment lost 10 bases and the J segment 4 bases; nucleotides outside the gene matches: 13. CDR3 DNA: TGTGCCACCCGTAAACCGGGACAGGGACCCACCGGGGAGCTGTTTTTT. Translation gives CATRKPGQGPTGELFF.

This clonotype has a count of ten or more. The chain combines TRBV2 with TRBJ2-7; a possible D gene is TRBD2 (5 bases). CDR1 is SNHLY, CDR2 FYNNEI, per germline. CDR3 length: 16 amino acids. V gave up 0 bases and J gave up 5 bases, with 17 bases separating them. The CDR3 region is CASSEALPGIGDEQYF. CDR3 coding DNA: TGTGCCAGCAGTGAAGCGCTTCCCGGGATCGGGGACGAGCAGTACTTC.